This T cell receptor (beta chain) was found in a study of T cell repertoires in ileal Crohn's disease. Overall study: All patients had surgery for stricturing (about 60%) or penetrating (39%) disease. About half received postoperative treatment, roughly ten with thiopurines and 15 to 20 anti-TNF.

Trimming left V 5 bases short and J 8 bases short, with 18 bases between. Per the germline V gene, CDR1 is SGHAT and CDR2 is FQNNGV. CDR3 length: 15 amino acids. Per sample, roughly 500 nanograms of biopsy DNA were TCRB immunosequenced. Profiling relied on immunoSEQ multiplex PCR, and the TCRdb table lists in-frame clones only, not all of them. The table shows some 16,000 clones, with 75% to 85% occurring only once. The source material was ileal tissue. The clonotype was recovered from an adult with Crohn's disease. The chain carries TRBV11-2 and TRBJ1-4; weak D call: TRBD1 (6 bases). CDR3 amino acids: CASSRRQGTLEKLFF. Written as DNA, the CDR3 is TGTGCCAGCAGCAGAAGGCAGGGGACGCTCGAAAAACTGTTTTTT.